This T cell receptor beta chain was identified during a study of post-analysis software for immune sequencing data. Study results and limitations: Multiple sclerosis was associated with a significant reduction in normalized Chao1 diversity relative to controls. Compared with controls, patients had more of about 5 TRBV segments, including TRBV5-6, TRBV5-1 and TRBV20-1. By F measure, strong co-clustering occurred among samples prepared in the same batch.

TCR beta cDNA libraries included unique molecular identifiers. MiXCR, run by TCRdb on the PCR reads, gives a single entry per CDR3 protein. This repertoire shows about 200,000 distinct CDR3 sequences, roughly 30% found once; its top ten account for around 3.2%. Details on this clonotype: What it recognizes is unknown.

The CDR3 is 12 amino acids. The clonotype was recovered from a girl under 18 with multiple sclerosis. The V gene is TRBV21-1, the J gene TRBJ2-2. TRBV21-1 is a pseudogene. The sequenced material came from blood. The CDR3 nucleotides are TGTGCCAGCAGGGTTTGTGGCGGGGAGCTGTTTTTT. Protein product: CASRVCGGELFF.